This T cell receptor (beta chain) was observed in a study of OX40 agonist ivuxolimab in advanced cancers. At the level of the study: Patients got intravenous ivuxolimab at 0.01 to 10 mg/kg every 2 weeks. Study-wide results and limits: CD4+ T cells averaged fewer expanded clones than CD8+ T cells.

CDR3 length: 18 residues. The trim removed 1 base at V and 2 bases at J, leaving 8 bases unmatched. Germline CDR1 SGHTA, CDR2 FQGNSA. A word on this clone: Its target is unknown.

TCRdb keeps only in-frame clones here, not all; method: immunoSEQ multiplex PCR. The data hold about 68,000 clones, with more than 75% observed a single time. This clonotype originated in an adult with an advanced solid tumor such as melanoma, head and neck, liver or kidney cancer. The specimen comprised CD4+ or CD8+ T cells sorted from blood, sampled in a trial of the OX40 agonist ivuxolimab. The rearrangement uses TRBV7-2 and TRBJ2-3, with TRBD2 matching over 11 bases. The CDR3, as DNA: TGTGCCAGCAGCTTAGGCGGCCTAGCGGGGGGCCTCACAGATACGCAGTATTTT. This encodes CASSLGGLAGGLTDTQYF.